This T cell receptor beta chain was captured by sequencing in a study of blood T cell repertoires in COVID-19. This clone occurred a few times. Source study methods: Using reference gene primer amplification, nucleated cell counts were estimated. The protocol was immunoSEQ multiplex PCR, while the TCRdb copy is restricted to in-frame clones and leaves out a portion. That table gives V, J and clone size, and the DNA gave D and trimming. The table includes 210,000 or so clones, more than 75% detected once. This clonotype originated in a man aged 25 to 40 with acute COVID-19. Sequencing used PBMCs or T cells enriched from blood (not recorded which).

This chain's CDR3 is CASSQDLRTPPYQPQHF. The CDR3 nucleotides read TGCGCCAGCAGCCAAGATCTGAGGACACCACCCTATCAGCCCCAGCATTTT. The V and J genes are TRBV4-1 and TRBJ1-5; tentatively, D is TRBD1 (5 bases). V lost 0 bases and J lost 5, with 17 bases in between. Looked up from germline, CDR1 is MGHRA and CDR2 is YSYEKL. The CDR3 covers 17 residues.